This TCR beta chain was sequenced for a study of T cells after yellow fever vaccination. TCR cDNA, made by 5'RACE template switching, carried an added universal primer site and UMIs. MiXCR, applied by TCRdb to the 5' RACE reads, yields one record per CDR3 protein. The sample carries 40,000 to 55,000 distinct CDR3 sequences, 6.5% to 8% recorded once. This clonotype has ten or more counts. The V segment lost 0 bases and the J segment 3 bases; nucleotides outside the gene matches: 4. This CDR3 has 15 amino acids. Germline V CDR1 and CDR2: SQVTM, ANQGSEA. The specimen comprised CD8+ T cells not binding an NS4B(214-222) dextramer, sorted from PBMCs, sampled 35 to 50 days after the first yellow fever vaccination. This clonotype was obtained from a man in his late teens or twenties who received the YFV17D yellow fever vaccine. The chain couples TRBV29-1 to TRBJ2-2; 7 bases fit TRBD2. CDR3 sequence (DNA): TGCAGCGTTGAAGATCGGGGGGAGTACACCGGGGAGCTGTTTTTT. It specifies CSVEDRGEYTGELFF.